The clone carrying this T cell receptor beta chain was observed a few times. CDR3 size: 15 residues. Germline V lookup: CDR1 MDHEN, CDR2 SYDVKM. With V trimmed by 3 bases and J by 2 bases, 4 bases remained unmatched. Donors were systemically healthy Caucasian individuals from Russia aged 6 to 90 years. The source of the sample is a study of blood T cells in healthy people across ages. A second PCR of roughly 7 to 11 cycles used a sample-barcoded 5' primer and a J-beta primer mix. TCRdb called the 5' RACE reads again in MiXCR, with one record for every CDR3 protein. The sample yields nearly 800,000 distinct CDR3 sequences, about 25% seen once. The same sample was also used in a study of T cells of mothers and their children.

This TCR derives from a boy between 5 and 17 years old in good health. V is TRBV28 and J is TRBJ2-3; 8 nucleotides line up with TRBD1. The sequenced material came from blood. In DNA, the CDR3 is TGTGCCAGCAGTTTCCAGGGGGCTGACACAGATACGCAGTATTTT. It is translated as CASSFQGADTDTQYF.